This TCR beta chain was identified during a study of PD-1 blockade in classical Hodgkin lymphoma. About the research overall: Nivolumab was administered to patients intravenously at 3 mg/kg every 2 weeks. Study-level results: Newly diagnosed patients had baseline TCR diversity that was reportedly lower than that of healthy donors. Only CD4+ TCR diversity, not CD8+, had risen significantly by C4D1.

Germline V gene data show CDR1 as SNHLY and CDR2 as FYNNEI. This CDR3 has 13 amino acids. V was cut by 8 bases and J by 12 bases, with 17 bases left in between. All patients relapsed after autologous stem cell transplantation, and brentuximab vedotin exposure varied. Complete response, partial response or progressive disease were the best responses. Generated by immunoSEQ multiplex PCR, the TCRdb table keeps only in-frame clones and is missing some. Among 60,000 to 75,000 clones listed, 90% were seen once. With regard to this clone: The antigen remains unidentified.

The V gene is TRBV2, the J gene TRBJ2-6; a possible D gene is TRBD2 (6 bases). This TCR was recovered from a human donor with classical Hodgkin lymphoma. The sequenced sample was peripheral blood mononuclear cells (PBMCs), obtained at baseline. CDR3 region: CASSLGLRAVLTF. For the CDR3, the DNA is TGTGCCAGCTCACTGGGACTTAGGGCCGTCCTGACTTTC. The full variable domain, its missing parts supplied by reference TRBV2 and TRBJ2-6, is EPEVTQTPSHQVTQMGQEVILRCVPISNHLYFYWYRQILGQKVEFLVSFYNNEISEKSEIFDDQFSVERPDGSNFTLKIRSTKLEDSAMYFCASSLGLRAVLTFGAGSRLTVL.